This is a list of T cell receptor beta chains from one sample in a study of OX40 agonist ivuxolimab in advanced cancers. The method was immunoSEQ multiplex PCR; TCRdb's version includes in-frame clones alone and lacks a portion of them. The sample gives about 48,000 clones, over 80% of which show up once; 1% to 1.5% is in the top ten. This material consisted of CD4+ or CD8+ T cells sorted from blood, taken in a trial of the OX40 agonist ivuxolimab. The source of these receptors is an adult with an advanced solid tumor such as melanoma, head and neck, liver or kidney cancer. CDR3s include the opening cysteine and the closing phenylalanine or tryptophan. A D gene is named only where the DNA matches it firmly. Clone size is stated in some rows and not others, as once, few, many or a class when expanded.

clone_size	d_call	j_call	v_call	cdr3_nt	cdr3_aa
NA	NA	TRBJ1-1	TRBV10-1	TGCGCCAGCAGGGGATCGAACACTGAAGCTTTCTTT	CASRGSNTEAFF
NA	NA	TRBJ1-3	TRBV27	TGTGCCAGCAGTCCCGGGACGTTCGGGTACACCATATATTTT	CASSPGTFGYTIYF
NA	NA	TRBJ1-5	TRBV5-6	TGTGCCAGCAGCTTCTACGGGCCTTATAGCAATCAGCCCCAGCATTTT	CASSFYGPYSNQPQHF
NA	TRBD2	TRBJ2-6	TRBV7-2	TGTGCCAGCAGCCTTAGCGGGGGGTCCTCTGGGGCCAACGTCCTGACTTTC	CASSLSGGSSGANVLTF
NA	TRBD1	TRBJ2-7	TRBV6-5	TGTGCCAGCAGTCGGGACAGGGTAAATCTCTACGAGCAGTACTTC	CASSRDRVNLYEQYF
NA	TRBD2	TRBJ2-5	TRBV19	TGTGCCAGTAGTAGGGCAGCGGGGATCCAAGAGACCCAGTACTTC	CASSRAAGIQETQYF
NA	TRBD1	TRBJ1-4	TRBV4-1	TGCGCCAGCAGCCAAGCGTACAGGGGAGGAGAAAAACTGTTTTTT	CASSQAYRGGEKLFF
NA	TRBD2	TRBJ2-7	TRBV19	TGTGCCAGTAGTCGCCTAGCGGGGGCTTCCTACGAGCAGTACTTC	CASSRLAGASYEQYF
NA	TRBD1	TRBJ1-1	TRBV4-2	TGTGCCAGCAGCCAAGCCGACAGGGACATAAGAGCTTTCTTT	CASSQADRDIRAFF
few	NA	TRBJ1-1	TRBV5-5	TGTGCCAGCAGCTTGGACGGGGGGCTCACTGAAGCTTTCTTT	CASSLDGGLTEAFF
NA	TRBD1	TRBJ1-1	TRBV6-5	TGTGCCAGCAGTCGCTCATACAGGGGATACACTGAAGCTTTCTTT	CASSRSYRGYTEAFF
NA	NA	TRBJ2-1	TRBV28	TGTGCCAGCAGTTCCGACGCAGAGGGCAGAGAATCCTTCTCCTACAATGAGCAGTTCTTC	CASSSDAEGRESFSYNEQFF
NA	NA	TRBJ2-5	TRBV2	TGTGCCAGCAGTGAATTGAGTCAAGAGACCCAGTACTTC	CASSELSQETQYF
once	TRBD1	TRBJ1-6	TRBV11-2	TGTGCCAGCAGCTTAACCGCCCCCGGGACAGGGTCTTCACCCCTCCACTTT	CASSLTAPGTGSSPLHF
NA	NA	TRBJ2-1	TRBV19	TGTGCCAGTAGGCCTGTGGTAGGGGCCGGGAATGAGCAGTTCTTC	CASRPVVGAGNEQFF
NA	TRBD1	TRBJ1-2	TRBV19	TGTGCCAGTAGTTATCTGGCAGGGGGGGTCGGCTACACCTTC	CASSYLAGGVGYTF
NA	NA	TRBJ2-6	TRBV27	TGTGCCAGCAGTTCCCTAGGGGCTGGGGCCAACGTCCTGACTTTC	CASSSLGAGANVLTF
once	NA	TRBJ2-2	TRBV5-1	TGCGCCAGCAGGACAGGAGCGAACACCGGGGAGCTGTTTTTT	CASRTGANTGELFF
NA	NA	TRBJ1-2	TRBV11-2	TGTGCCAGCAGCTTAGTAGATGGCTACACCTTC	CASSLVDGYTF
NA	NA	TRBJ1-1	TRBV4-3	TGCGCCAGCAGCCAAGTGATAGGGATGTACACTGAAGCTTTCTTT	CASSQVIGMYTEAFF
NA	TRBD1	TRBJ1-2	TRBV18	TGTGCCAGCTGGGAAAGACAGGGATCCATCTATGGCTACACCTTC	CASWERQGSIYGYTF
NA	NA	TRBJ2-3	TRBV6-5	TGTGCCAGCAGACAAAACAGGGAACGAGATACGCAGTATTTT	CASRQNRERDTQYF
NA	TRBD1	TRBJ1-2	TRBV4-2	TGTGCCAGCAAGGTTGATAAACAGGGGGCGGAAGGCTACACCTTC	CASKVDKQGAEGYTF
NA	TRBD2	TRBJ2-2	TRBV7-6	TGTGCCAGCAGCTTTGGACTAGCCACCGGGGAGCTGTTTTTT	CASSFGLATGELFF
NA	NA	TRBJ2-5	TRBV5-6	TGTGCCAGCAGCTTGGGGGTGACCCAGTACTTC	CASSLGVTQYF
medium-sized	NA	TRBJ2-1	TRBV4-2	TGTGCCAGCAGCCAGGCCAGAGTGGACAATGAGCAGTTCTTC	CASSQARVDNEQFF
once	TRBD1	TRBJ2-1	TRBV11-1	TGTGCCAGCAGCCCGGGACAGGAGGGAAATGAGCAGTTCTTC	CASSPGQEGNEQFF
NA	TRBD1	TRBJ1-2	TRBV5-5	TGTGCCAGCAGCCGACGACAGGGGAACTATGGCTACACCTTC	CASSRRQGNYGYTF
once	NA	TRBJ2-7	TRBV9	TGTGCCAGCAGCACCCGGGACATGGGGGTCGTGGAGCAGTACTTC	CASSTRDMGVVEQYF
NA	NA	TRBJ1-6	TRBV5-4	TGTGCCAGCAGCTATGACGGGTATAATTCACCCCTCCACTTT	CASSYDGYNSPLHF
NA	NA	TRBJ1-2	TRBV5-1	TGTGCCAGCAGCAGAGGGGAATTTGGTGGCTACACCTTC	CASSRGEFGGYTF
NA	NA	TRBJ2-3	TRBV7-2	TGTGCCAGCAGCTTAGCGCTGTCGGGACTAGATACGCAGTATTTT	CASSLALSGLDTQYF
once	NA	TRBJ1-1	TRBV5-6	TGTGCCAGCAGGCGATCGGGGGGTGGGACTGAAGCTTTCTTT	CASRRSGGGTEAFF
NA	NA	TRBJ2-3	TRBV5-1	TGCGCCAGCAGCGCCTATGGGGCAGATACGCAGTATTTT	CASSAYGADTQYF
few	TRBD1	TRBJ2-7	TRBV6-1	TGTGCCAGCAGTTTACAGGGGGCTAACGAGCAGTACTTC	CASSLQGANEQYF
NA	NA	TRBJ1-2	TRBV2	TGTGCCAGCAGGGGGACGGTGGAGGACACCTTC	CASRGTVEDTF
NA	TRBD1	TRBJ1-2	TRBV9	TGTGCCAGCAGCCTTCCGTTGGGACAGGGGCGAGGCTACACCTTC	CASSLPLGQGRGYTF